Presented here are 9 T cell receptor beta chains from one specimen sequenced in a study of blood T cell repertoires in COVID-19. Clones were read by immunoSEQ multiplex PCR, and TCRdb kept only the in-frame ones, dropping some. The top ten clones hold 10% of a sample with some 160,000 clones, roughly 89% of them seen once. Sequenced material: peripheral blood. The source of these receptors is a woman aged 70 to 79 with COVID-19, enrolled during active disease.

This clone was recorded only once. The chain combines TRBV18 with TRBJ2-2; TRBD2 matches 7 bases. J lost 7 bases, V lost 0 bases, and 8 bases had no gene match. The germline CDR1 and CDR2 sequences are KGHSH and LQKENI. The CDR3 spans 16 residues. Written as DNA, the CDR3 is TGTGCCAGCTCACCACCGACGAGCGGGGATATCGGGGAGCTGTTTTTT. Protein: CASSPPTSGDIGELFF.

The chain joins TRBV7-9 to TRBJ2-3; D is undetermined. Germline V gene data show CDR1 as SEHNR and CDR2 as FQNEAQ (reference sequence). Deletions cut 5 bases from V and 2 bases from J, with 2 bases between. The CDR3 runs to 11 residues. CDR3 coding DNA: TGTGCCAGCAGCCTCACAGATACGCAGTATTTT. Amino acids: CASSLTDTQYF.

This chain uses TRBV19 with TRBJ1-2; D gene uncertain. The CDR3 runs 11 residues. Trimming left V 3 bases short and J 9 bases short, with 8 bases between. Germline loops: CDR1 LNHDA, CDR2 SQIVND (reference sequence). CDR3 nucleotide sequence: TGTGCCAGTAGTATTATTGACAGCTACACCTTC. It codes for CASSIIDSYTF. Full variable domain (rest looked up from reference TRBV19 and TRBJ1-2): DGGITQSPKYLFRKEGQNVTLSCEQNLNHDAMYWYRQDPGQGLRLIYYSQIVNDFQKGDIAEGYSVSREKKESFPLTVTSAQKNPTAFYLCASSIIDSYTFGSGTRLTVV.

In this sample, this clone turned up a few times. V is TRBV10-1 and J is TRBJ2-1; TRBD1 matches 8 bases. V trimming: 10 bases; J trimming: 6 bases; junction bases outside the gene matches: 8. Germline-derived CDR1 and CDR2 are WNHNN and SYGVQD (reference sequence). This CDR3 is 13 amino acids long. The CDR3 region is CATQIGQGNEQFF. The CDR3 DNA sequence: TGCGCCACCCAGATTGGACAGGGCAATGAGCAGTTCTTC.

V gene TRBV5-4 combines with J gene TRBJ1-6; D perhaps matches TRBD1 (5 bases). Germline values: CDR1 SGHNT, CDR2 YYREEE (reference sequence). The CDR3 sequence is 16 residues long. The V and J ends lost 0 bases and 7 bases respectively, with 14 bases between them. The CDR3 DNA follows: TGTGCCAGCAGCTTGGATCCCAGGGCTAGAAATTCACCCCTCCACTTT. Translation: CASSLDPRARNSPLHF.

The chain recombines TRBV27 with TRBJ1-3; D remains ambiguous. Trimming stripped 5 bases from V and 0 bases from J, with 14 bases between. The CDR3 loop spans 16 amino acids. Germline V gene lookup returns CDR1 MNHEY and CDR2 SMNVEV (reference sequence). CDR3 nucleotides: TGTGCCAGCAGTATAAATCGGGGAATCTCTGGAAACACCATATATTTT. Its protein is CASSINRGISGNTIYF.

The chain has TRBV6-5 and TRBJ1-4, with TRBD1 identical over 7 bases. The CDR3 is 15 amino acids. V was pared by 6 bases and J by 8 bases, with 12 bases of the junction left unmatched. Germline V gene lookup returns CDR1 MNHEY and CDR2 SVGAGI. CDR3 sequence (DNA): TGTGCCAGCAGCTACCGACAGGGAGCGGACGAAAAACTGTTTTTT. It encodes CASSYRQGADEKLFF.

A few counts support this clone. J is TRBJ1-5 and V is TRBV7-2; a possible D gene is TRBD1 (6 bases). The V end lost 1 base, the J end lost 3 bases, and 10 bases lay between the germline ends. Germline loops: CDR1 SGHTA, CDR2 FQGNSA. The CDR3 length is 15 residues. CDR3 in amino acids: CASSLVGAYNQPQHF. CDR3 DNA: TGTGCCAGCAGCTTAGTGGGGGCCTACAATCAGCCCCAGCATTTT.

The chain carries TRBV5-1 and TRBJ2-3; the match to TRBD1 covers 10 bases. The CDR3 is made up of 14 amino acids. The junction had 5 bases not matched to a gene; V was cut back by 6 bases and J by 4 bases. The germline CDR1 and CDR2 sequences are SGHRS and YFSETQ. CDR3 region: CASTRDRGADTQYF. The CDR3 coding sequence is TGCGCCAGCACCCGGGACAGGGGTGCAGATACGCAGTATTTT.